This T cell receptor (beta chain) was captured in a study of T-cell reconstitution after alpha-beta-depleted transplantation in children (dated by TCRdb to between 2015 and 2016). In terms of the full investigation: Using TCR repertoire profiling, the study followed T-cell immune reconstitution in a quantitative way in children after TCRalphabeta/CD19-depleted allogeneic hematopoietic cell transplantation.

Library preparation employed PCR. Data came from an Illumina HiSeq 2500. To normalize quantification of the TCRbeta repertoire, the TCR libraries were built with molecular barcoding that relied on unique molecular identifiers. The raw public reads went through TCRdb reprocessing: fastp at Q25, MiXCR clone calling, in-frame beta chains kept. Rows with a matching CDR3 protein are joined into one entry that keeps the most common DNA and genes. The sample includes roughly 190,000 distinct CDR3 sequences, with more than 12% observed a single time. Over 10% of the sample rests with the top ten. In this sample, this clonotype turned up many times. What this receptor recognizes is not known. Per-nucleotide qualities are absent, and no much larger clonotype sits a single base away. This TCR came from a human donor who donated a stem cell graft to a child with acute lymphoblastic leukemia. The sample here was PBMCs from the stem cell graft donor, taken from the stem cell graft.

The nucleotides read TGTGCCAGCAGTTACTCGAGTCTTGGAGGGTACGCTTTCTTT. This gives the protein CASSYSSLGGYAFF. The V and J genes are TRBV6-5 and TRBJ1-1; the D gene cannot be resolved reliably. CDR1 MNHEY and CDR2 SVGAGI are derived from the germline V gene. Trimming removed 0 bases from V and 11 bases from J, leaving 16 bases between the germline ends. CDR3 length: 14 amino acids, cysteine to phenylalanine. This entry keeps only the CDR3 DNA: 42 bases, framed from base 1.